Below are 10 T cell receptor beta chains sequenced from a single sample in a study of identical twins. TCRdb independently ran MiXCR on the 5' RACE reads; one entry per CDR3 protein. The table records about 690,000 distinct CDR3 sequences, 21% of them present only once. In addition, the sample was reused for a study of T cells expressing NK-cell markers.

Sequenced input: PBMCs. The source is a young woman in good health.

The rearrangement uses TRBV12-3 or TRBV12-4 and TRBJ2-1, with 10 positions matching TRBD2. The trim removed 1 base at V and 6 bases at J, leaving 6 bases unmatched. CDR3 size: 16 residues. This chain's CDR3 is CASSLEAGGPTNEQFF. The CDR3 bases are TGTGCCAGCAGTTTAGAAGCGGGAGGGCCGACCAATGAGCAGTTCTTC.

This CDR3 reads CASTIGGINAGELFF. The CDR3, as DNA: TGTGCCAGCACCATTGGGGGAATCAACGCCGGGGAGCTGTTTTTT. This chain uses TRBV7-9 with TRBJ2-2; either TRBD1 or TRBD2 may supply D (5 bases each). The CDR3 runs to 15 residues. Trimming removed 7 bases from V and 6 bases from J, with 18 bases in between. CDR1 is SEHNR and CDR2 is FQNEAQ in the germline V gene (reference sequence).

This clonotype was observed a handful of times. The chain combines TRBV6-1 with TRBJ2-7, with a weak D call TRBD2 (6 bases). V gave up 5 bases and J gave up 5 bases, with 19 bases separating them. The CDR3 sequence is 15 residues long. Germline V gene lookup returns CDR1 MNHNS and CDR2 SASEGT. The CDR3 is CASSPRPGVGHEQYF. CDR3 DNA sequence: TGTGCCAGCAGTCCACGGCCGGGGGTAGGTCACGAGCAGTACTTC.

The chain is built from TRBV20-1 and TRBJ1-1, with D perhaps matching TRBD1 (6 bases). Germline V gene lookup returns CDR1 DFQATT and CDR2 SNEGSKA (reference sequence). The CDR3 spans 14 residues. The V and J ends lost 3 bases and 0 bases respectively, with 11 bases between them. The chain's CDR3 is CSARWQGLNTEAFF. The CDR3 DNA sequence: TGCAGTGCTAGGTGGCAGGGGTTGAACACTGAAGCTTTCTTT.

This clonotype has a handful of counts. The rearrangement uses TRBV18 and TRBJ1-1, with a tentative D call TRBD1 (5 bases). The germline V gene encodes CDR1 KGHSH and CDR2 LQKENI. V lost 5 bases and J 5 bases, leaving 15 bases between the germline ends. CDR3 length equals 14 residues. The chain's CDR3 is CASSARGRETEAFF. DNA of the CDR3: TGTGCCAGCTCAGCTCGGGGGAGGGAAACTGAAGCTTTCTTT.

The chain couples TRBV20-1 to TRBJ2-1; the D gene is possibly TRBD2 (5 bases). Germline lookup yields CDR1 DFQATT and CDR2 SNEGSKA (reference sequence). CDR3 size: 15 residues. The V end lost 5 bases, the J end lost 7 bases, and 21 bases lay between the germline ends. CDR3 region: CSAFYGSLEENEQFF. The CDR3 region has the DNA TGCAGTGCTTTCTATGGGAGTCTCGAAGAGAATGAGCAGTTCTTC.

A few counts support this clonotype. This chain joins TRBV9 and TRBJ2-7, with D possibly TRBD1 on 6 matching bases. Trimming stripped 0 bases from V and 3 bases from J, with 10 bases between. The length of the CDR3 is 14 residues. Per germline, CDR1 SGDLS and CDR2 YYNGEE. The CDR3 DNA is TGTGCCAGCAGCGTAGAGGTCAGGGGCTACGAGCAGTACTTC. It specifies CASSVEVRGYEQYF.

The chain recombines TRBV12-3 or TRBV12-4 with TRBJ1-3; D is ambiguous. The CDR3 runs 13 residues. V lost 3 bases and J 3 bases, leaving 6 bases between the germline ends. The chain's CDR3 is CASSFTLGNTIYF. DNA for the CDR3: TGTGCCAGCAGTTTTACCCTTGGAAACACCATATATTTT.

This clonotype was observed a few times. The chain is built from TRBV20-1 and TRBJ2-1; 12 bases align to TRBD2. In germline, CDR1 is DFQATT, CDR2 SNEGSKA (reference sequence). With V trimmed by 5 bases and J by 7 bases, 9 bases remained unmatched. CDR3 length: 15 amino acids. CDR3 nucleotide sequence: TGCAGTGCTTGGGGGCTAGCGGGGGGGCCTAATGAGCAGTTCTTC. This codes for CSAWGLAGGPNEQFF.

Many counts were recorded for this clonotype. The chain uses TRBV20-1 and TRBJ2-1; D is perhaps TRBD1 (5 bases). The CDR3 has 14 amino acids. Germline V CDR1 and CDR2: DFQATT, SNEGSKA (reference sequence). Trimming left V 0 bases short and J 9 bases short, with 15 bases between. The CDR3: CSARDPQGSSEQFF. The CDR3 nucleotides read TGCAGTGCTAGAGACCCCCAGGGCTCAAGTGAGCAGTTCTTC.